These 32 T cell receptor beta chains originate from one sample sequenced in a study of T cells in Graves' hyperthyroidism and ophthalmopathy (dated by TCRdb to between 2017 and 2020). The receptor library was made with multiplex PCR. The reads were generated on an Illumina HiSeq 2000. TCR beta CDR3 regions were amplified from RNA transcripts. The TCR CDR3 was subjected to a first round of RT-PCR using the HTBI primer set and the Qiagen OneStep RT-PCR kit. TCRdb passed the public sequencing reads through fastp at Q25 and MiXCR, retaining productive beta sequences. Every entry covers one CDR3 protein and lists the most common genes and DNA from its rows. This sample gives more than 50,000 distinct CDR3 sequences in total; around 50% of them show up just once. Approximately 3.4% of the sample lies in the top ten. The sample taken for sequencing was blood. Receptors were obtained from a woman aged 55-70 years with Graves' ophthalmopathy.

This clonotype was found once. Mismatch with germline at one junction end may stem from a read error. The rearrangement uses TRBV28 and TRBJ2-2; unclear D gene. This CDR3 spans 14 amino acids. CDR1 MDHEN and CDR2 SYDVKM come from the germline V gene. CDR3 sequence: CARSLGDAAGELFF. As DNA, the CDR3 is TGTGCCCGCAGTTTGGGTGACGCGGCCGGGGAGCTGTTTTTT.

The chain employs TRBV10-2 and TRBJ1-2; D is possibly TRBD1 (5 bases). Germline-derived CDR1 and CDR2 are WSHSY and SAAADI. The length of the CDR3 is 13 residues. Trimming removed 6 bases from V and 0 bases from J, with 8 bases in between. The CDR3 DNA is TGCGCCAGCAGGGGGGGTGCTAACTATGGCTACACCTTC. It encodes CASRGGANYGYTF.

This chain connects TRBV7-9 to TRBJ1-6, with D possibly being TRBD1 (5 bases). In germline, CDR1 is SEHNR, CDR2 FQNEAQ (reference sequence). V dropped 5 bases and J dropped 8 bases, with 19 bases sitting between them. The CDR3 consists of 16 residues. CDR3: CASSIGTSGDDSPLHF. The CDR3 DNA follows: TGTGCCAGCAGCATCGGGACTAGCGGAGATGATTCACCCCTCCACTTT. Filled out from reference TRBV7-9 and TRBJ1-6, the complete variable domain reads DTGVSQNPRHKITKRGQNVTFRCDPISEHNRLYWYRQTLGQGPEFLTYFQNEAQLEKSRLLSDRFSAERPKGSFSTLEIQRTEQGDSAMYLCASSIGTSGDDSPLHFGNGTRLTVT.

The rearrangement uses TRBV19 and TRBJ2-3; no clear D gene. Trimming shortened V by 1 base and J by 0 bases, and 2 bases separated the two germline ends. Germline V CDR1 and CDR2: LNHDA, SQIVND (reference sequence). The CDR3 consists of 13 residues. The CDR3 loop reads CASSIASTDTQYF. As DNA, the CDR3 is TGTGCCAGTAGTATAGCAAGCACAGATACGCAGTATTTT.

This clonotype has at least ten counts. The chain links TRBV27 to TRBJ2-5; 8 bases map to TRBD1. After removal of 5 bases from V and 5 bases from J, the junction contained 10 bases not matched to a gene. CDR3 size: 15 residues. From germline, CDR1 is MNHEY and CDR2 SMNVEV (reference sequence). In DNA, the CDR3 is TGTGCCAGCAGTGCCGACAGGGGAGTATGGGAGACCCAGTACTTC. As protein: CASSADRGVWETQYF.

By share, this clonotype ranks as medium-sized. CDR3 in DNA: TGCAGTGCTAACAGAAATGAAAAACTGTTTTTT. It codes for CSANRNEKLFF. This chain joins TRBV20-1 and TRBJ1-4, with D hard to call. CDR1 is DFQATT and CDR2 is SNEGSKA in the germline V gene (reference sequence). V was pared by 4 bases and J by 5 bases, with 5 bases between. This CDR3 region has 11 residues.

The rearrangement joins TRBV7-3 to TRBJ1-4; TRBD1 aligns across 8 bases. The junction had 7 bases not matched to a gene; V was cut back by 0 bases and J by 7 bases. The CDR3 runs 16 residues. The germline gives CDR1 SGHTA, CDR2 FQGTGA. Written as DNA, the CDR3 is TGTGCCAGCAGCTTAACCCACGGGACAGGTTTTGAAAAACTGTTTTTT. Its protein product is CASSLTHGTGFEKLFF. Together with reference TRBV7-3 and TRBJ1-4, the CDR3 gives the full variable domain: GAGVSQTPSNKVTEKGKYVELRCDPISGHTALYWYRQSLGQGPEFLIYFQGTGAADDSGLPNDRFFAVRPEGSVSTLKIQRTERGDSAVYLCASSLTHGTGFEKLFFGSGTQLSVL.

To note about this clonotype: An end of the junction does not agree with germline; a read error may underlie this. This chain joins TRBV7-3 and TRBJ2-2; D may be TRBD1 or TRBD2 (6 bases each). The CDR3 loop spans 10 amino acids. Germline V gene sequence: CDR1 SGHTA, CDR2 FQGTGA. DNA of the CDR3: TGTGCCAGCAGCCCCGGAAGAGGGGGGTTT. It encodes CASSPGRGGF.

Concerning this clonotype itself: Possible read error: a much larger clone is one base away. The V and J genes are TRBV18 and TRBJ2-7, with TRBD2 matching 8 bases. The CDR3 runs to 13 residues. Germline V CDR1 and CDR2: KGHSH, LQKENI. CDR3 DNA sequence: TGTGCCAGCTCGGGTAGCGGGATCCGCGAGCGGTACTTC. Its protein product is CASSGSGIRERYF. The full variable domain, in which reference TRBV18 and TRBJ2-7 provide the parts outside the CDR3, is NAGVMQNPRHLVRRRGQEARLRCSPMKGHSHVYWYRQLPEEGLKFMVYLQKENIIDESGMPKERFSAEFPKEGPSILRIQQVVRGDSAAYFCASSGSGIRERYFGPGTRLTVT.

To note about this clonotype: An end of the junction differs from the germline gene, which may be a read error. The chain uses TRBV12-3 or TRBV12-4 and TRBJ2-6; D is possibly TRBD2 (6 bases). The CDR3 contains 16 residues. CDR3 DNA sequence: TGTGCCAGCAGCGCGGGACGGAGCTCTGGGGCCAACGCCCTGACTTTC. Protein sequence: CASSAGRSSGANALTF.

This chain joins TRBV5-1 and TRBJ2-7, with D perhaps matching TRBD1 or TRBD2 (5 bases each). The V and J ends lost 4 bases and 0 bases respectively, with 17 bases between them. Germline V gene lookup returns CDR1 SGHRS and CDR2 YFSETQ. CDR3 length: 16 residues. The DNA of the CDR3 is TGCGCCAGCAGCAGGCCCGGGACGTGGAGCTCCTACGAGCAGTACTTC. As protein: CASSRPGTWSSYEQYF. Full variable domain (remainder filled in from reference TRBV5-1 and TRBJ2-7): KAGVTQTPRYLIKTRGQQVTLSCSPISGHRSVSWYQQTPGQGLQFLFEYFSETQRNKGNFPGRFSGRQFSNSRSEMNVSTLELGDSALYLCASSRPGTWSSYEQYFGPGTRLTVT.

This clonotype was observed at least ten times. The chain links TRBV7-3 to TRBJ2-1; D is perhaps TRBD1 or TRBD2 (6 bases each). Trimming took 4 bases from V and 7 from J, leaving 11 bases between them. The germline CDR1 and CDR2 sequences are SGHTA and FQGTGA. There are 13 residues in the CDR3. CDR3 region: CASSWGAMNEQFF. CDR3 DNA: TGTGCCAGCAGCTGGGGGGCGATGAATGAGCAGTTCTTC.

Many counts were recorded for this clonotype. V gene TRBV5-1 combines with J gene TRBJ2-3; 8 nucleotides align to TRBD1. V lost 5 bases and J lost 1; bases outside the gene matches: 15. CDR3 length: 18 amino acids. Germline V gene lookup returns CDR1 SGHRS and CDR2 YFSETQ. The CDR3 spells CASRQHIQGAFGTDTQYF. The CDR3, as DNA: TGCGCCAGCAGACAACACATTCAGGGGGCATTTGGCACAGATACGCAGTATTTT.

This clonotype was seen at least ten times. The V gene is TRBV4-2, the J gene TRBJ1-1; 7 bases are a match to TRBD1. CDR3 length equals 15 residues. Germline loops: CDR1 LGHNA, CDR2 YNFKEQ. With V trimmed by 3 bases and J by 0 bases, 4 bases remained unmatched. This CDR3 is CASSHAGQMNTEAFF. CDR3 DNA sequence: TGTGCCAGCAGCCATGCGGGACAGATGAACACTGAAGCTTTCTTT.

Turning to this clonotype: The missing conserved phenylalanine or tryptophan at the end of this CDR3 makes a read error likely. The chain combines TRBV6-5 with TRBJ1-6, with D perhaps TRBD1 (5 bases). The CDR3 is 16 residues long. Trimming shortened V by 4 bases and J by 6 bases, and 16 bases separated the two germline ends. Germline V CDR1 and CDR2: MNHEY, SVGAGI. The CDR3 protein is CASSCSIRQPNSPLHL. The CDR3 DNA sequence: TGTGCCAGCAGTTGCTCGATAAGACAGCCTAATTCACCCCTCCACCTT.

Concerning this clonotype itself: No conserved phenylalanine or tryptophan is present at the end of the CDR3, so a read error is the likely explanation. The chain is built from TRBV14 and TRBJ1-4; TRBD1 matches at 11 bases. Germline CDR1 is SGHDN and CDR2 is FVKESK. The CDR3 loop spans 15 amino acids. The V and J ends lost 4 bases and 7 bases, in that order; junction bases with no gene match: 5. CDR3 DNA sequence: TGTGCCAGCAGCCTCGGGACAGGGGGAAGTGAAAAACTGTTTCCT. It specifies CASSLGTGGSEKLFP.

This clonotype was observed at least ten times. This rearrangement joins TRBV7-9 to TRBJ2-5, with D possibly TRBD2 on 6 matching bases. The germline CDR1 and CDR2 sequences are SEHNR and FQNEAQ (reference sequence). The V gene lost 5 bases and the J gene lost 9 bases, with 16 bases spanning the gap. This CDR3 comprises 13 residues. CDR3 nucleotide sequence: TGTGCCAGCAGCCGAGGGATGAGGGAGGCCCAGTACTTC. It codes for CASSRGMREAQYF.

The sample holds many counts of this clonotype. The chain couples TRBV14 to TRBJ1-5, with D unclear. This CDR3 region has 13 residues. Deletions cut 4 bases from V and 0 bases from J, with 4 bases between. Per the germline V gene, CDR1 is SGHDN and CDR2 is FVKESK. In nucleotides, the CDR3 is TGTGCCAGCAGCCTAAGTAGCAATCAGCCCCAGCATTTT. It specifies CASSLSSNQPQHF.

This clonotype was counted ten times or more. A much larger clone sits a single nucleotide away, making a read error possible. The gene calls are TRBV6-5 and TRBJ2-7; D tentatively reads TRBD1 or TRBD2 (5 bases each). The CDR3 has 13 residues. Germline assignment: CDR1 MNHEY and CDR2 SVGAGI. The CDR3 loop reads CASRGRWGYEQHF. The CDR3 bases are TGTGCCAGCAGGGGACGGTGGGGTTACGAGCAGCACTTC.

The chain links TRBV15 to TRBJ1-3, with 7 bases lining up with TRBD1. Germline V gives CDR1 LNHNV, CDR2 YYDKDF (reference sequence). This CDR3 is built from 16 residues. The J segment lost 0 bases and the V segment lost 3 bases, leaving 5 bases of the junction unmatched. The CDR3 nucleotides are TGTGCCACCAGCAGTGGGGACAGAAACTCTGGAAACACCATATATTTT. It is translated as CATSSGDRNSGNTIYF.

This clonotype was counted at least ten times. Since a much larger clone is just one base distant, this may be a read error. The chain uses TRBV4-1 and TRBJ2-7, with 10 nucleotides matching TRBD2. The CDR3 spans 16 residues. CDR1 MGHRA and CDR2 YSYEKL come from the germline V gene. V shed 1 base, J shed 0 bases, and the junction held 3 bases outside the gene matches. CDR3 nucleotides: TGCGCCAGCAGCCAAGGTAGCGGGAGGCACTCCTACGAGCAGTACTTC. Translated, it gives CASSQGSGRHSYEQYF.

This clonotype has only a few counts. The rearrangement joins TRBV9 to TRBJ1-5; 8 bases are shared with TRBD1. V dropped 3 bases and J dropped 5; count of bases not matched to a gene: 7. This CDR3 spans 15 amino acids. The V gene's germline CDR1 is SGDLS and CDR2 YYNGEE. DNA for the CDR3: TGTGCCAGCAGCGGGACAGGGTCTTTCGATCAGCCCCAGCATTTT. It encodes CASSGTGSFDQPQHF.

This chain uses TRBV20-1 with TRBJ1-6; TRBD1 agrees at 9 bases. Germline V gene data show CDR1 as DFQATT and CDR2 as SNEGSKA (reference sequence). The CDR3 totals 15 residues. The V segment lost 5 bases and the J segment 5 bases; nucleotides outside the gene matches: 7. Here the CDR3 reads CSAARDRADNSPLHF. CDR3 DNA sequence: TGCAGTGCTGCCAGGGACAGGGCGGATAATTCACCCCTCCACTTT.

The CDR3 DNA reads TGTGCCACCCGCCGCCTGGGGAGCAATGGCTACACCTTC. Translation gives CATRRLGSNGYTF. The chain uses TRBV5-4 and TRBJ1-2; D is unresolved. The CDR3 contains 13 residues. Trimming cost V 9 bases and J 6 bases, with 18 bases left between them. The germline CDR1 and CDR2 sequences are SGHNT and YYREEE (reference sequence).

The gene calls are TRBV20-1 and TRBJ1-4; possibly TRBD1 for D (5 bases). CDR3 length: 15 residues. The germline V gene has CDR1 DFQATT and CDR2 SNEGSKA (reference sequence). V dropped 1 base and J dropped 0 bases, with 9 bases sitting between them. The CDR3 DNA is TGCAGTGCTAGAGGCGGGGGATCAACTAATGAAAAACTGTTTTTT. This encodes CSARGGGSTNEKLFF.

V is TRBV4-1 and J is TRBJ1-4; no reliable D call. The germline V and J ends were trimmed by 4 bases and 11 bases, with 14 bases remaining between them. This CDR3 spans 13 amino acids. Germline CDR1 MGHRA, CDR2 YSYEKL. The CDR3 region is CASSPTRHRKLFF. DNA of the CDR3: TGCGCCAGCAGCCCTACCCGACATCGTAAACTGTTTTTT.

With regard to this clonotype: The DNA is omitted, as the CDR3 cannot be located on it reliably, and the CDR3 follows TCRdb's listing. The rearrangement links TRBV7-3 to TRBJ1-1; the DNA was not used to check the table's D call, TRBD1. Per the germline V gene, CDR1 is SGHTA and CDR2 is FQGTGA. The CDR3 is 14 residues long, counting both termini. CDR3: CVSSLVGQGAKTFF.

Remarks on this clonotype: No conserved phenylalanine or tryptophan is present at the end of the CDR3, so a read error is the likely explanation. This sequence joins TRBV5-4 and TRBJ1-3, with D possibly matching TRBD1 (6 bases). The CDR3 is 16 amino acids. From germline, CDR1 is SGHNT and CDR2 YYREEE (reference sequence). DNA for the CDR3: TGTGCCAGCGGCTTACAGGGATGGGGCTCTGGAAACACCATATATTTG. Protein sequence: CASGLQGWGSGNTIYL.

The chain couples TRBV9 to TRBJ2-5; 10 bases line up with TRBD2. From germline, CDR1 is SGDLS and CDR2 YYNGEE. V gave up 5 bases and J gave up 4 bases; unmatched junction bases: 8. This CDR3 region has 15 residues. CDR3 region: CASSPGLAVRETQYF. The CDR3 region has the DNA TGTGCCAGCAGTCCCGGACTAGCGGTGAGAGAGACCCAGTACTTC.

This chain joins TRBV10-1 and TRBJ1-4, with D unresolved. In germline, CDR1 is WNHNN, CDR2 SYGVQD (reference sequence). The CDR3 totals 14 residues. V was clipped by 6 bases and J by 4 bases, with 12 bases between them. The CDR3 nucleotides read TGCGCCAGCAGACATCCGCGGATTAATGAAAAACTGTTTTTT. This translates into CASRHPRINEKLFF.

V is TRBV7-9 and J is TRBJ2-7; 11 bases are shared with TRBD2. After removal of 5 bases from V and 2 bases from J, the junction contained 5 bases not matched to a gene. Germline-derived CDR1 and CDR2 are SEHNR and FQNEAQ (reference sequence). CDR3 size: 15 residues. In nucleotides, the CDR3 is TGTGCCAGCAGCATCGGGACTAGCGGAACCTACGAGCAGTACTTC. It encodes CASSIGTSGTYEQYF.

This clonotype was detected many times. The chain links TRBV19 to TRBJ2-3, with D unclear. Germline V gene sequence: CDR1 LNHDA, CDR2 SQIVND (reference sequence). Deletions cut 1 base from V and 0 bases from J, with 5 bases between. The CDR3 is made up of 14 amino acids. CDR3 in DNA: TGTGCCAGTAGTATAGGTCCTAGCACAGATACGCAGTATTTT. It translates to CASSIGPSTDTQYF. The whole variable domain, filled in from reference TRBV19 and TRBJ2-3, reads DGGITQSPKYLFRKEGQNVTLSCEQNLNHDAMYWYRQDPGQGLRLIYYSQIVNDFQKGDIAEGYSVSREKKESFPLTVTSAQKNPTAFYLCASSIGPSTDTQYFGPGTRLTVL.